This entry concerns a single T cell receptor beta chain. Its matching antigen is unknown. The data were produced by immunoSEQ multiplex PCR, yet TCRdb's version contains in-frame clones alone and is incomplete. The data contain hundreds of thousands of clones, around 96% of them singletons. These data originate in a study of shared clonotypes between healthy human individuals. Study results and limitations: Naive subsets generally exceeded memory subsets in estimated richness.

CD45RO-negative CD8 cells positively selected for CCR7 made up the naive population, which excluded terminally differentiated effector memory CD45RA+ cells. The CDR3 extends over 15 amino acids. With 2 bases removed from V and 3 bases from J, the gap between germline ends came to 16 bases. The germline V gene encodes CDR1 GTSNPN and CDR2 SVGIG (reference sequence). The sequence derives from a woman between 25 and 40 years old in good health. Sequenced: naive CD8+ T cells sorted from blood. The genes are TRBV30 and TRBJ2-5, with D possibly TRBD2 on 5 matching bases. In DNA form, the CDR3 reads TGTGCCTGGAGTCCCGTAGGGCTAGCTGAAGAGACCCAGTACTTC. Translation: CAWSPVGLAEETQYF. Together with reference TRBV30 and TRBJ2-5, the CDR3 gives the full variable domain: SQTIHQWPATLVQPVGSPLSLECTVEGTSNPNLYWYRQAAGRGLQLLFYSVGIGQISSEVPQNLSASRPQDRQFILSSKKLLLSDSGFYLCAWSPVGLAEETQYFGPGTRLLVL.